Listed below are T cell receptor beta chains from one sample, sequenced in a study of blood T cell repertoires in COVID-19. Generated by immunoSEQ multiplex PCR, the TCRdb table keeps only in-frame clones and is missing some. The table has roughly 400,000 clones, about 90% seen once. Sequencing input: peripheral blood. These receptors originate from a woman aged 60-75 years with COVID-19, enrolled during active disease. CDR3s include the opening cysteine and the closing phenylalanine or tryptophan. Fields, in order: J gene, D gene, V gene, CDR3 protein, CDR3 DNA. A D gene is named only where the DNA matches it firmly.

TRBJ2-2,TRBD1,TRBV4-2,CASSPGDRDTGELFF,TGTGCCAGCAGCCCCGGGGACAGGGACACCGGGGAGCTGTTTTTT
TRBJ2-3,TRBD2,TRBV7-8,CASSLLGASGGAWSDTQYF,TGTGCCAGCAGCTTACTGGGAGCGAGCGGGGGGGCGTGGTCAGATACGCAGTATTTT
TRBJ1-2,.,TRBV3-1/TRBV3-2,CASSLSSEENYGYTF,TGTGCCAGCAGCCTTTCCTCCGAAGAGAACTATGGCTACACCTTC
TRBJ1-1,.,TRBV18,CASSPPGAYGPEAFF,TGTGCCAGCTCACCACCGGGAGCATATGGCCCTGAAGCTTTCTTT
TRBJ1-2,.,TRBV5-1,CASSFYREPTNYGYTF,TGCGCCAGCAGCTTTTACAGGGAGCCTACTAACTATGGCTACACCTTC
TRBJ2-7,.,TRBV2,CASSLGAGRYEQYF,TGTGCCAGCAGCCTAGGGGCAGGGCGGTACGAGCAGTACTTC
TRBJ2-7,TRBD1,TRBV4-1,CASSQELDRGVYEQYF,TGCGCCAGCAGCCAAGAATTAGACAGGGGAGTTTACGAGCAGTACTTC
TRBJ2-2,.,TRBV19,CASSAGQTGELFF,TGTGCCAGTAGTGCGGGACAGACCGGGGAGCTGTTTTTT
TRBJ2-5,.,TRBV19,CASSIAGRPQETQYF,TGTGCCAGTAGTATCGCAGGGAGGCCCCAAGAGACCCAGTACTTC
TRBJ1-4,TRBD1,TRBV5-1,CASSSGTGHEKLFF,TGCGCCAGCAGCTCCGGGACAGGGCATGAAAAACTGTTTTTT
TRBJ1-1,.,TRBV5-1,CASRLIAQRGTEAFF,TGCGCCAGCAGATTAATTGCGCAGCGGGGGACTGAAGCTTTCTTT
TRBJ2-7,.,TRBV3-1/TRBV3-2,CASTMTAYEQYF,TGTGCCAGCACCATGACAGCATACGAGCAGTACTTC
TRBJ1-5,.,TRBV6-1,CASSELHPNQPQHF,TGTGCCAGCAGTGAATTACACCCCAATCAGCCCCAGCATTTT
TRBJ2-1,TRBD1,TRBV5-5,CASSWGDRDRNEQFF,TGTGCCAGCAGCTGGGGGGACAGGGATCGCAATGAGCAGTTCTTC
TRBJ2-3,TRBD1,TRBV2,CASSPGTGGSTDTQYF,TGTGCCAGCAGTCCCGGGACAGGGGGGAGCACAGATACGCAGTATTTT